This T cell receptor (beta chain) is drawn from a study of T-cell memory formation after mild COVID-19. Study-wide points: What remained unconfirmed was the SARS-CoV-2 specificity of second-wave clones peaking on day 37. A second wave expanding day 15 to 37 was CD4+-biased; contracting clones were balanced.

This clonotype was counted between two and nine times. The antigen is undetermined. MiXCR, applied by TCRdb to the 5' RACE reads, yields one record per CDR3 protein. The sample yields roughly 250,000 distinct CDR3 sequences, about 16% seen once. The junction had 12 bases not matched to a gene; V was cut back by 4 bases and J by 5 bases. The germline CDR1 and CDR2 sequences are LGHNA and YSLEER. The CDR3 totals 16 residues. The rearrangement joins TRBV4-3 to TRBJ2-3; the match to TRBD1 covers 7 bases. Sequenced material: PBMCs or a T cell subset sorted from them (not recorded which). This sequence was found in a man younger than 35 who had mild COVID-19 (a few samples of this study predate the infection). Cell type and time point are not known. CDR3 in amino acids: CASSLRDRAQGDTQYF. In nucleotides, the CDR3 is TGCGCCAGCAGCCTTCGAGACAGGGCGCAGGGAGATACGCAGTATTTT.